This T cell receptor (beta chain) was sequenced for a study of CD8 T cells in ankylosing spondylitis. MiXCR, applied by TCRdb to the 5' RACE reads, yields one record per CDR3 protein. The table has 160,000 or so distinct CDR3 sequences, around 9.6% seen once; the top ten hold about 14%. Concerning this clonotype: Its antigen remains unidentified.

Deletions cut 11 bases from V and 2 bases from J, with 14 bases between. Germline CDR1 reads MNHEY; CDR2 reads SVGEGT. CDR3 length equals 13 residues. Study-level results: With a CD8+ phenotype, disease-linked clones were relatively rare in peripheral blood.

The J gene is TRBJ2-3, the V gene TRBV6-2 or TRBV6-3; D is possibly TRBD2 (6 bases). Sequenced input: blood, either unsorted or a sorted T cell fraction (not recorded which). This clonotype originated in a female donor with ankylosing spondylitis or in good health (not recorded which). The CDR3, as DNA: TGTGCCGGGCGGGACGGCTACACAGATACGCAGTATTTT. Translated: CAGRDGYTDTQYF.